These 21 T cell receptor beta chains came from one sample sequenced in a study of blood T cell repertoires in COVID-19. Libraries were prepared by immunoSEQ multiplex PCR; TCRdb keeps only in-frame clonotypes and omits some of them. The sample lists about 200,000 clones, 85% occurring once. The specimen was peripheral blood. The receptors derive from a man aged 60-69 years with COVID-19, enrolled during active disease.

V and J are TRBV4-2 and TRBJ1-5; D not resolved. The CDR3 runs to 17 residues. Germline lookup yields CDR1 LGHNA and CDR2 YNFKEQ. Deletions cut 5 bases from V and 0 bases from J, with 17 bases between. The CDR3 DNA sequence: TGTGCCAGCAGCTACGGCGGCAGTGACTATAGCAATCAGCCCCAGCATTTT. Protein: CASSYGGSDYSNQPQHF.

J is TRBJ1-2 and V is TRBV21-1; the D call TRBD1 from the table was never checked on the DNA. TRBV21-1 is designated a pseudogene. CDR3 length: 16 residues. CDR3 bases: TGTGCCAGCAGCCCCCCTACGACAGATCGGAGCTATGGCTACACCTTC. Translation: CASSPPTTDRSYGYTF.

The chain has TRBV13 and TRBJ1-6, with 7 nucleotides matching TRBD1. V was pared by 3 bases and J by 7 bases, with 9 bases of the junction left unmatched. Germline-derived CDR1 and CDR2 are PRHDT and FYEKMQ (reference sequence). CDR3 length equals 16 residues. CDR3 in amino acids: CASSLFGGQVNSPLHF. The CDR3 bases are TGTGCCAGCAGCTTGTTCGGCGGACAGGTGAATTCACCCCTCCACTTT.

The chain is built from TRBV3-1 (or the pseudogene TRBV3-2) and TRBJ1-1; TRBD1 might be the D (5 bases). The germline V gene encodes CDR1 LGHDT and CDR2 YNNKEL (reference sequence). V was pared by 0 bases and J by 4 bases, with 9 bases between. This CDR3 spans 14 amino acids. CDR3 region: CASSQEARGTEAFF. CDR3 nucleotides: TGTGCCAGCAGCCAAGAAGCAAGGGGCACTGAAGCTTTCTTT.

This chain connects TRBV6-5 to TRBJ1-2; no firm D call. The ends were cut back, 0 bases at V and 4 bases at J, with 6 bases in the middle. The CDR3 is 13 amino acids. Per the germline V gene, CDR1 is MNHEY and CDR2 is SVGAGI. DNA for the CDR3: TGTGCCAGCAGTTACTCGGAGGCCTATGGCTACACCTTC. This codes for CASSYSEAYGYTF.

Only a few counts were recorded for this clone. CDR3 protein: CASSITGAEAFF. CDR3 bases: TGTGCCAGTAGTATCACAGGAGCTGAAGCTTTCTTT. The chain is built from TRBV19 and TRBJ1-1, with D possibly matching TRBD1 (5 bases). The length of the CDR3 is 12 residues. Trimming shortened V by 3 bases and J by 6 bases, and 8 bases separated the two germline ends. Germline lookup yields CDR1 LNHDA and CDR2 SQIVND (reference sequence). Supplemented by reference TRBV19 and TRBJ1-1, the full variable domain reads DGGITQSPKYLFRKEGQNVTLSCEQNLNHDAMYWYRQDPGQGLRLIYYSQIVNDFQKGDIAEGYSVSREKKESFPLTVTSAQKNPTAFYLCASSITGAEAFFGQGTRLTVV.

A single count supports this clone. The chain links TRBV7-9 to TRBJ1-1, with a weak D call TRBD1 (6 bases). The CDR3 extends over 13 amino acids. CDR1 is SEHNR, CDR2 FQNEAQ, per germline (reference sequence). The ends were cut back, 1 base at V and 8 bases at J, with 11 bases in the middle. CDR3 loop: CASSLVGAGEAFF. The DNA of the CDR3 is TGTGCCAGCAGCTTAGTGGGGGCCGGAGAAGCTTTCTTT.

The rearrangement uses TRBV30 and TRBJ1-6; D gene ambiguous. Germline V gene sequence: CDR1 GTSNPN, CDR2 SVGIG (reference sequence). The CDR3 is 13 residues long. Trimming removed 5 bases from V and 6 bases from J, with 11 bases in between. CDR3 sequence: CAWLRAANSPLHF. CDR3 bases: TGTGCCTGGCTGAGGGCAGCTAATTCACCCCTCCACTTT.

The chain employs TRBV4-2 and TRBJ2-1; possibly TRBD2 for D (6 bases). CDR1 and CDR2 (germline): LGHNA, YNFKEQ. There are 16 residues in the CDR3. V was clipped by 0 bases and J by 1 base, with 10 bases between them. This CDR3 reads CASSQEAGLSYNEQFF. CDR3 bases: TGTGCCAGCAGCCAAGAGGCGGGACTTTCCTACAATGAGCAGTTCTTC.

This clone has only one observation. The rearrangement joins TRBV6-2 or TRBV6-3 to TRBJ1-2, with D unresolved. The length of the CDR3 is 14 residues. The germline V gene has CDR1 MNHEY and CDR2 SVGEGT. Trimming pared 2 bases from V and 2 bases from J, leaving 9 bases between. In DNA form, the CDR3 reads TGTGCCAGCAGTTACCAGGTCGCAAACTATGGCTACACCTTC. Protein product: CASSYQVANYGYTF.

This clone was found a few times. Other DNA sequences in this specimen translate into the identical CDR3. The chain joins TRBV7-2 to TRBJ1-1; a weak D match, TRBD1 (5 bases). There are 13 residues in the CDR3. V was cut by 4 bases and J by 5 bases, with 11 bases left in between. Germline values: CDR1 SGHTA, CDR2 FQGNSA. CDR3 protein: CASSSRGGTEAFF. CDR3 DNA sequence: TGTGCCAGCAGCTCTAGGGGAGGGACTGAAGCTTTCTTT. The full variable domain, in which reference TRBV7-2 and TRBJ1-1 provide the parts outside the CDR3, is GAGVSQSPSNKVTEKGKDVELRCDPISGHTALYWYRQSLGQGLEFLIYFQGNSAPDKSGLPSDRFSAERTGGSVSTLTIQRTQQEDSAVYLCASSSRGGTEAFFGQGTRLTVV.

The genes are TRBV10-3 and TRBJ1-3, with TRBD1 matching over 8 bases. The CDR3 runs to 12 residues. Trimming cost V 9 bases and J 4 bases; bases outside gene matches: 2. Germline V lookup: CDR1 ENHRY, CDR2 SYGVKD. The CDR3 sequence is CAIQGEGNTIYF. CDR3 coding DNA: TGTGCCATACAGGGGGAAGGAAACACCATATATTTT.

The chain carries TRBV27 and TRBJ2-7; D possibly corresponds to TRBD1 (6 bases). CDR3 length equals 15 residues. V lost 2 bases and J 2 bases, leaving 13 bases between the germline ends. Per the germline V gene, CDR1 is MNHEY and CDR2 is SMNVEV (reference sequence). DNA for the CDR3: TGTGCCAGCAGTTTAAAAGGGACACCTCCCTACGAGCAGTACTTC. Protein: CASSLKGTPPYEQYF.

The chain recombines TRBV3-1 (or the pseudogene TRBV3-2) with TRBJ2-1; 13 nucleotides line up with TRBD2. This CDR3 comprises 17 residues. Germline V gene data show CDR1 as LGHDT and CDR2 as YNNKEL (reference sequence). V gave up 4 bases and J gave up 9 bases; unmatched junction bases: 12. The CDR3 is CASSLEGRLAGGREQFF. The CDR3 nucleotides read TGTGCCAGCAGCCTGGAGGGTCGACTAGCGGGAGGTCGTGAGCAGTTCTTC.

The rearrangement joins TRBV27 to TRBJ1-2, with TRBD1 identical over 10 bases. The CDR3 totals 15 residues. Trimming at V came to 5 bases and at J to 7 bases, leaving 10 bases not matched to a gene. CDR1 is MNHEY, CDR2 SMNVEV, per germline (reference sequence). CDR3 residues: CASSRPGQGVGGYTF. The CDR3 DNA reads TGTGCCAGCAGTCGTCCCGGACAGGGGGTTGGTGGCTACACCTTC.

This rearrangement joins TRBV13 to TRBJ1-5, with D hard to call. This CDR3 region has 15 residues. The germline V gene has CDR1 PRHDT and CDR2 FYEKMQ (reference sequence). V was trimmed by 0 bases and J by 6 bases, leaving 12 bases between them. CDR3 residues: CASSLGGQSGQPQHF. DNA for the CDR3: TGTGCCAGCAGCTTAGGAGGTCAATCGGGTCAGCCCCAGCATTTT.

V gene TRBV7-9 combines with J gene TRBJ2-7; D is unclear. This CDR3 contains 14 residues. V was clipped by 3 bases and J by 2 bases, with 11 bases between them. Germline V CDR1 and CDR2: SEHNR, FQNEAQ (reference sequence). CDR3: CASSLGRSTYEQYF. The CDR3 DNA reads TGTGCCAGCAGCTTGGGCAGGTCGACCTACGAGCAGTACTTC.

The chain couples TRBV7-9 to TRBJ2-7, with D maybe TRBD1 (5 bases). The CDR3 consists of 14 residues. Germline V gene lookup returns CDR1 SEHNR and CDR2 FQNEAQ (reference sequence). Trimming stripped 5 bases from V and 5 bases from J, with 16 bases between. The CDR3 loop is CASSPDRILHEQYF. CDR3 DNA: TGTGCCAGCAGCCCTGACAGAATCCTCCACGAGCAGTACTTC.

V usage is TRBV30 and J usage is TRBJ1-3, with TRBD1 matching 7 bases. The CDR3 is 16 residues long. J lost 1 base, V lost 2 bases, and 8 bases had no gene match. Germline lookup yields CDR1 GTSNPN and CDR2 SVGIG (reference sequence). As DNA, the CDR3 is TGTGCCTGGAGTTCAGGGGGGTCGGGGTCTGGAAACACCATATATTTT. Translating it yields CAWSSGGSGSGNTIYF.

This clone was observed once. The J gene is TRBJ1-3, the V gene TRBV4-2; 9 nucleotides align to TRBD1. Trimming cost V 0 bases and J 10 bases; bases outside gene matches: 10. From germline, CDR1 is LGHNA and CDR2 YNFKEQ. The CDR3 extends over 16 amino acids. CDR3 sequence (DNA): TGTGCCAGCAGCCAAGATCGGGACAGGGAGGATTGGACCATATATTTT. Translation gives CASSQDRDREDWTIYF.

The rearrangement links TRBV28 to TRBJ1-3; D not resolved. Trimming left V 8 bases short and J 0 bases short, with 14 bases between. The CDR3 consists of 15 residues. Germline-derived CDR1 and CDR2 are MDHEN and SYDVKM. CDR3 loop: CASHRRAPSGNTIYF. The DNA of the CDR3 is TGTGCCAGCCACCGGCGGGCCCCCTCTGGAAACACCATATATTTT.